One sample yielded the 5 T cell receptor beta chains listed below, sequenced in a study of blood T cell repertoires in COVID-19. The protocol was immunoSEQ multiplex PCR, while the TCRdb copy is restricted to in-frame clones and leaves out a portion. The sample shows some 87,000 clones, roughly four fifths of them seen only once. The sequenced sample consisted of peripheral blood. The receptors originated from a woman aged 80 or over with active or convalescent COVID-19.

The chain has TRBV5-6 and TRBJ2-5; D ambiguous. V shed 0 bases and J shed 7 bases, with 4 bases lying between them. Germline V gene lookup returns CDR1 SGHDT and CDR2 YYEEEE. There are 11 residues in the CDR3. The CDR3 is CASSLVGTQYF. The CDR3 DNA reads TGTGCCAGCAGCTTGGTCGGGACCCAGTACTTC.

The chain recombines TRBV27 with TRBJ1-4; TRBD1 agrees at 9 bases. This CDR3 region has 14 residues. CDR1 is MNHEY and CDR2 is SMNVEV in the germline V gene (reference sequence). J was trimmed by 10 bases and V by 5 bases; bases with no gene match: 8. CDR3 region: CASSTGTGSRKLFF. The CDR3 bases are TGTGCCAGCAGTACCGGGACAGGGTCCAGAAAACTGTTTTTT.

The chain carries TRBV6-5 and TRBJ2-3, with D possibly matching TRBD2 (6 bases). This CDR3 spans 14 amino acids. Looked up from germline, CDR1 is MNHEY and CDR2 is SVGAGI. The V end lost 2 bases, the J end lost 8 bases, and 14 bases lay between the germline ends. This chain's CDR3 is CASSYTRDSVTQYF. The CDR3 DNA follows: TGTGCCAGCAGTTACACCCGGGACTCCGTTACGCAGTATTTT.

V is TRBV6-5 and J is TRBJ1-3, with 7 bases lining up with TRBD1. The CDR3 extends over 14 amino acids. V was pared by 7 bases and J by 0 bases, with 3 bases of the junction left unmatched. Germline V CDR1 and CDR2: MNHEY, SVGAGI. The CDR3 DNA follows: TGTGCCAGCAAGGGGGCCTTCTCTGGAAACACCATATATTTT. It codes for CASKGAFSGNTIYF.

The chain uses TRBV6-1 and TRBJ2-1, with a weak D call TRBD1 (6 bases). The CDR3 has 12 residues. Trimming cost V 2 bases and J 10 bases, with 9 bases left between them. The germline V gene encodes CDR1 MNHNS and CDR2 SASEGT. CDR3 DNA: TGTGCCAGCAGTGAATGGGGGCGGGAGCAGTTCTTC. The encoded protein is CASSEWGREQFF.